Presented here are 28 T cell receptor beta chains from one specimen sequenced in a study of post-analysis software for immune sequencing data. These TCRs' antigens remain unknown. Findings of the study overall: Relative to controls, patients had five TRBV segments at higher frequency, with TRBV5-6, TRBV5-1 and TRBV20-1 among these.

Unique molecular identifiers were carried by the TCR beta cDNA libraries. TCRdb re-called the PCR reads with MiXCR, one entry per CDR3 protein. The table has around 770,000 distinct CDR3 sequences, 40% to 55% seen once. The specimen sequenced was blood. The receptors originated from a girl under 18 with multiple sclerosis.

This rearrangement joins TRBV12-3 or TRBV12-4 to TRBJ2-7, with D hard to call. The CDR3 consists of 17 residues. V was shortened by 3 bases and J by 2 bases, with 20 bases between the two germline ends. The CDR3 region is CASSFTNERLGPYEQYF. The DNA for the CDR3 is TGTGCCAGCAGTTTTACAAACGAACGATTGGGCCCCTACGAGCAGTACTTC.

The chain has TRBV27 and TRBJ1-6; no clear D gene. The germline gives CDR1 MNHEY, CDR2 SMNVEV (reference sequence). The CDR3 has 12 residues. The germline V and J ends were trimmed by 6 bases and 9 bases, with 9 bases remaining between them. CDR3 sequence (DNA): TGTGCCAGCAGCCAGGCCCTTTCACCCCTCCACTTT. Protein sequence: CASSQALSPLHF.

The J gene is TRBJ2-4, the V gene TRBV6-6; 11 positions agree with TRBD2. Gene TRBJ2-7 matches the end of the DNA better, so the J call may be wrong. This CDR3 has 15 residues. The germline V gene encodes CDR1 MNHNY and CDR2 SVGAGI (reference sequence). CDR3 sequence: CASRPSVAGGNEQYF. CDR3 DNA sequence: TGTGCCAGCAGACCGTCGGTAGCGGGAGGGAACGAGCAGTACTTC.

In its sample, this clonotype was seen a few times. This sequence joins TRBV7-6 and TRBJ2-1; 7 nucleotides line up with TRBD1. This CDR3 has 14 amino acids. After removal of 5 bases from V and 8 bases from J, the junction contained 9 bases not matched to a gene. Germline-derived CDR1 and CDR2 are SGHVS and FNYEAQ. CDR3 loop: CASSPMTGLHEQFF. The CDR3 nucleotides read TGTGCCAGCAGCCCAATGACAGGGTTGCATGAGCAGTTCTTC.

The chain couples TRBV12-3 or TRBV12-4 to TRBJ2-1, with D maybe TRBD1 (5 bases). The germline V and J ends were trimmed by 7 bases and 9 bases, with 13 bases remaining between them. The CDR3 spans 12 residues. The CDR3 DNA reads TGTGCCAGCAACCCAGGGATCGGTGAGCAGTTCTTC. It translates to CASNPGIGEQFF.

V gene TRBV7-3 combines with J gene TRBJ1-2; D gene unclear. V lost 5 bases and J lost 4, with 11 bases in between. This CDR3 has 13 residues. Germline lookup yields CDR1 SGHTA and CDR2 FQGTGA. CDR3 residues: CASSPDPSYGYTF. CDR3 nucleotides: TGTGCCAGCAGCCCCGATCCTTCCTATGGCTACACCTTC.

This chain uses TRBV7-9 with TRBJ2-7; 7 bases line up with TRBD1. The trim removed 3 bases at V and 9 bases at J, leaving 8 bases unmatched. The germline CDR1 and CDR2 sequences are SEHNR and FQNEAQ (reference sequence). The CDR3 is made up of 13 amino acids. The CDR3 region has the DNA TGTGCCAGCAGCTTCGCCGGGACAGACCCGCAGTACTTC. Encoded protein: CASSFAGTDPQYF.

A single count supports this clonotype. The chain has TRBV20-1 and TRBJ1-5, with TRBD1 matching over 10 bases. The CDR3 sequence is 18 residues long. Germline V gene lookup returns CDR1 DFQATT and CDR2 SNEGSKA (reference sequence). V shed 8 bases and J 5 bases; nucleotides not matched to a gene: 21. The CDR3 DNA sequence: TGCAGTACACTCGTCCGGGACAGGGGTTCGTGGGGTGATCAGCCCCAGCATTTT. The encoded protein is CSTLVRDRGSWGDQPQHF.

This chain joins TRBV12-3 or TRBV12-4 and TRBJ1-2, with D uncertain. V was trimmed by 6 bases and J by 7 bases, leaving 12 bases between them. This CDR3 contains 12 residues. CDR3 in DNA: TGTGCCAGCAGCCCCTTAAGAGGTGGCTACACCTTC. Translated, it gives CASSPLRGGYTF.

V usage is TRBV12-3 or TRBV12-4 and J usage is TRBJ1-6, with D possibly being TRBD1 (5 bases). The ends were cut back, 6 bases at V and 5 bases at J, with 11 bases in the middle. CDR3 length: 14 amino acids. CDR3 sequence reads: CASRVTGDNSPLHF. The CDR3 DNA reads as TGTGCCAGCAGAGTGACGGGGGATAATTCACCCCTCCACTTT.

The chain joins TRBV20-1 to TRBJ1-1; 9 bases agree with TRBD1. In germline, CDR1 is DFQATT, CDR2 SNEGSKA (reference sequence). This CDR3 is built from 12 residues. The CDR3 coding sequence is TGCAGGGCGGGACAGGGGAACACTGAAGCTTTCTTT. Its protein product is CRAGQGNTEAFF.

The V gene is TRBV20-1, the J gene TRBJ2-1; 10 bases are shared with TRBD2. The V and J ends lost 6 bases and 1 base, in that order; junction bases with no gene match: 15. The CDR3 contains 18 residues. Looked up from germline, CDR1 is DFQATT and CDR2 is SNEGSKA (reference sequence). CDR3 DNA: TGCAGTGCGAGCCTAATTAGGACTAGCGGCCCTTCCTACAATGAGCAGTTCTTC. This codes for CSASLIRTSGPSYNEQFF.

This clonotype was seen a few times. CDR3 residues: CASSRQGAVNTEAFF. In DNA, the CDR3 is TGTGCCAGCAGCAGGCAGGGGGCCGTGAACACTGAAGCTTTCTTT. The chain recombines TRBV9 with TRBJ1-1; 8 bases agree with TRBD1. Germline CDR1 reads SGDLS; CDR2 reads YYNGEE. V shed 4 bases, J shed 0 bases, and the junction held 5 bases outside the gene matches. The CDR3 runs to 15 residues.

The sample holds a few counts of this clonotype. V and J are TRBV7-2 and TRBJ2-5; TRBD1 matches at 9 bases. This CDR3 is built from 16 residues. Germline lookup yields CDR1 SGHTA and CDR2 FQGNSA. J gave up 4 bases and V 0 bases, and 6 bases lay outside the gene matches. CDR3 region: CASSLARTGGRETQYF. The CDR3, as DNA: TGTGCCAGCAGCTTAGCGAGAACAGGGGGCAGAGAGACCCAGTACTTC.

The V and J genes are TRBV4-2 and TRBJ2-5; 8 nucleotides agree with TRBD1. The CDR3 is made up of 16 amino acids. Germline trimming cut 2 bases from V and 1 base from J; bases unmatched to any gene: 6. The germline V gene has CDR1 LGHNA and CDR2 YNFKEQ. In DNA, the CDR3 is TGTGCCAGCAGCCAATACAGGGGGACCCTCCAAGAGACCCAGTACTTC. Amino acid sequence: CASSQYRGTLQETQYF.

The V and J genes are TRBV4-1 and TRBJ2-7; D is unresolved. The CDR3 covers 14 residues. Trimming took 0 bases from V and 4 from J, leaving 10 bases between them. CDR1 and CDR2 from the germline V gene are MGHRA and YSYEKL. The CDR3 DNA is TGCGCCAGCAGCCAAGAGGCCCGGAGTTACGAGCAGTACTTC. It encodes CASSQEARSYEQYF.

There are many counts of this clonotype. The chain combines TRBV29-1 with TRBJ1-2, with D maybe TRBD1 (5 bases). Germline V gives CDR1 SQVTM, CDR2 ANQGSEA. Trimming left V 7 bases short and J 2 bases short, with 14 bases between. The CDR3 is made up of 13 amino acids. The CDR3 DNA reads TGCAGCGCGGGGCGGCAGGGAAACTATGGCTACACCTTC. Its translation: CSAGRQGNYGYTF. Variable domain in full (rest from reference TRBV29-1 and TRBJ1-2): SAVISQKPSRDICQRGTSLTIQCQVDSQVTMMFWYRQQPGQSLTLIATANQGSEATYESGFVIDKFPISRPNLTFSTLTVSNMSPEDSSIYLCSAGRQGNYGYTFGSGTRLTVV.

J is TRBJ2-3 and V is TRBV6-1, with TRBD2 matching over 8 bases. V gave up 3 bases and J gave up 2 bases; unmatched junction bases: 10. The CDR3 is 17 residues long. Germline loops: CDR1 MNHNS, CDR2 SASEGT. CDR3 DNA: TGTGCCAGCAGTGAGCCGGGGACTAGTTTGTTCACAGATACGCAGTATTTT. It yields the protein CASSEPGTSLFTDTQYF.

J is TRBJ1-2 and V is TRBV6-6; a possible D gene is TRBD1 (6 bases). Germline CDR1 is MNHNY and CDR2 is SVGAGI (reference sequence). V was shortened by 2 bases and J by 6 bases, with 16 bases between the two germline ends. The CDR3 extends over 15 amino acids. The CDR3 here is CASSYGLGGADGYTF. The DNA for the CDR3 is TGTGCCAGCAGTTACGGGCTGGGGGGCGCGGATGGCTACACCTTC.

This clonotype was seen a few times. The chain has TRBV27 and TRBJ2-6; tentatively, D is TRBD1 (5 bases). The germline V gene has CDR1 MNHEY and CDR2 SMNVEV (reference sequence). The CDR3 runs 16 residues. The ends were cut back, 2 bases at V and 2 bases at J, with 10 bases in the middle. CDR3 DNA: TGTGCCAGCAGTTTAGAGGCAGGGACTGGGGCCAACGTCCTGACTTTC. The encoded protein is CASSLEAGTGANVLTF.

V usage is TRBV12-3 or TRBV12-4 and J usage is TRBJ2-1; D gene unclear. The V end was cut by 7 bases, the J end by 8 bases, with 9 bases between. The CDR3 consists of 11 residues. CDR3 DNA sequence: TGTGCCAGCACCCGTGGGTATGAGCAGTTCTTC. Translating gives CASTRGYEQFF.

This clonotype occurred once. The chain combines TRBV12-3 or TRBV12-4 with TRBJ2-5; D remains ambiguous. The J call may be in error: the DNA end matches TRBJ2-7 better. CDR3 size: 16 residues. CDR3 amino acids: CASSFSGFGLNYEQYF. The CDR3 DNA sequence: TGTGCCAGCAGTTTTTCGGGTTTTGGGCTGAACTACGAGCAGTACTTC.

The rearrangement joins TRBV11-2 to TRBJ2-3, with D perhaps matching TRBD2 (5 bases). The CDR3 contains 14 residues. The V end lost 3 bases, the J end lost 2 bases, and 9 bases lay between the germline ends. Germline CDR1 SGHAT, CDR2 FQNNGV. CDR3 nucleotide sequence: TGTGCCAGCAGCTTCGGGATCACCACAGATACGCAGTATTTT. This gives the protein CASSFGITTDTQYF.

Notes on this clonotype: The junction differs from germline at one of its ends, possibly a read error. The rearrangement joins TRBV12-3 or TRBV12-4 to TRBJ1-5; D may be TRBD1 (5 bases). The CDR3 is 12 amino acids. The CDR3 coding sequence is TGTGCCTGCAGTAAGGACACTCAGCCCCAGCATTTT. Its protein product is CACSKDTQPQHF.

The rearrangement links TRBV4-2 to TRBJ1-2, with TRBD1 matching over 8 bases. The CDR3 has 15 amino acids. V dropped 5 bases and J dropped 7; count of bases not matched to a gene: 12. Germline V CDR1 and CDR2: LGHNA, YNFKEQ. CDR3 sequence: CASSSVEQGALGYTF. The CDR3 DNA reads TGTGCCAGCAGCTCGGTGGAGCAGGGGGCGCTTGGCTACACCTTC.

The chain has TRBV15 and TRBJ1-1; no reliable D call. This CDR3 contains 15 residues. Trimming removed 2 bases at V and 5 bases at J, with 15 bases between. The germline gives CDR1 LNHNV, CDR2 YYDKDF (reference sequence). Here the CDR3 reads CATSRPSPRGTEAFF. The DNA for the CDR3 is TGTGCCACCAGCAGACCCAGCCCCCGAGGGACTGAAGCTTTCTTT.

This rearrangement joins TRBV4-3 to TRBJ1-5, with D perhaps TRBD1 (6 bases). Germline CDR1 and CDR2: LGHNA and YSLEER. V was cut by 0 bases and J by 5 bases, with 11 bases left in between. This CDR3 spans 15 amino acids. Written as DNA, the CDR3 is TGCGCCAGCAGCCAAGATCGGGGGGGCCATCAGCCCCAGCATTTT. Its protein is CASSQDRGGHQPQHF.

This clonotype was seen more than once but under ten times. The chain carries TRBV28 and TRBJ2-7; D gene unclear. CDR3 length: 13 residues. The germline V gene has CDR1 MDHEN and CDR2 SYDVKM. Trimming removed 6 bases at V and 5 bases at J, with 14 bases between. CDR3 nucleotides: TGTGCCAGCAGCCATGATATATCCCACGAGCAGTACTTC. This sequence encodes CASSHDISHEQYF.